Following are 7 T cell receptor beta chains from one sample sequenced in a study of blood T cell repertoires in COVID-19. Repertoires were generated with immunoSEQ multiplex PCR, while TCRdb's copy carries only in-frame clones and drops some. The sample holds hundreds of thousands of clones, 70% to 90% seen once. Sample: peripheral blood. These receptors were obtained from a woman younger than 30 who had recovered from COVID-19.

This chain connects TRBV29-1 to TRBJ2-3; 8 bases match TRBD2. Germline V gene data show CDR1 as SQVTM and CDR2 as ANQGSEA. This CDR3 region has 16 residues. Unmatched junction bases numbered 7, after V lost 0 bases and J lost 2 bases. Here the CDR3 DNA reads TGCAGCGTTGAAGATTGGCGGGAGGCCACCACAGATACGCAGTATTTT. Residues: CSVEDWREATTDTQYF.

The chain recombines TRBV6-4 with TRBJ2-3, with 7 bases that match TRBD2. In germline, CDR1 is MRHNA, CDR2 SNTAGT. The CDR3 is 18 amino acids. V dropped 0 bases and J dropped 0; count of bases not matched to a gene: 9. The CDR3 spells CASSDSILADLSTDTQYF. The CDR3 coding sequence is TGTGCCAGCAGTGACTCCATTCTAGCGGATCTTAGCACAGATACGCAGTATTTT.

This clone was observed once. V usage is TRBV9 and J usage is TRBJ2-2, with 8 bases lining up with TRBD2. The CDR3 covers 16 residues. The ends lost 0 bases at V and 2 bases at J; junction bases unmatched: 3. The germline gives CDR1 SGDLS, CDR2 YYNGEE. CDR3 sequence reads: CASSVASGLNTGELFF. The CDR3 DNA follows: TGTGCCAGCAGCGTAGCTAGCGGGCTTAACACCGGGGAGCTGTTTTTT.

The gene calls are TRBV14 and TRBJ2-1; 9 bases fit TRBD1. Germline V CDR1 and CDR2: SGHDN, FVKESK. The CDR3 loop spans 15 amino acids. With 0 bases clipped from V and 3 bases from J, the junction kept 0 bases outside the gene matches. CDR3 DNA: TGTGCCAGCAGCCAAGAGACAGGGGGCTACAATGAGCAGTTCTTC. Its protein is CASSQETGGYNEQFF. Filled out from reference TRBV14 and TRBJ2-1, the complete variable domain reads EAGVTQFPSHSVIEKGQTVTLRCDPISGHDNLYWYRRVMGKEIKFLLHFVKESKQDESGMPNNRFLAERTGGTYSTLKVQPAELEDSGVYFCASSQETGGYNEQFFGPGTRLTVL.

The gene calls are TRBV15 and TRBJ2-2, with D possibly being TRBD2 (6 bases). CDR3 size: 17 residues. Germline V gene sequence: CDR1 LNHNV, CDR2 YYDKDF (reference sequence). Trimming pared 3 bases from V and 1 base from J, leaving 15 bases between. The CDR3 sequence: CATSREEGIWNTGELFF. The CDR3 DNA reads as TGTGCCACCAGCAGGGAGGAGGGGATTTGGAACACCGGGGAGCTGTTTTTT.

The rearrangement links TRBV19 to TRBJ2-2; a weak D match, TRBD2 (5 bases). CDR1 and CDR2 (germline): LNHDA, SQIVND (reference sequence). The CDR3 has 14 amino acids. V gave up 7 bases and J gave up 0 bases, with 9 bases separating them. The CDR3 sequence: CASMTGANTGELFF. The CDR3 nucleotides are TGTGCCAGTATGACCGGGGCGAACACCGGGGAGCTGTTTTTT.

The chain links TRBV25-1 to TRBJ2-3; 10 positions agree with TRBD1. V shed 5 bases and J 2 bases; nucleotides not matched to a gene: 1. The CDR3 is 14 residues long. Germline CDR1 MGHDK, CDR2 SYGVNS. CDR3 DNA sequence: TGTGCCAGCAGTAGACAGGGGGCCACAGATACGCAGTATTTT. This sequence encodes CASSRQGATDTQYF.